Below, one T cell receptor beta chain is given with its context. The antigen is not known. TCRdb keeps only in-frame clones here, not all; method: immunoSEQ multiplex PCR. The table shows roughly 180,000 clones, with about nine tenths occurring only once. These data come from a study of T cell responses to AZD1222 COVID-19 vaccine. Overall study results and limits: Just five or six AZD1222 recipients were seropositive at baseline.

Timing groups of about 4 and about 12 weeks for second doses were pooled. The clonotype was recovered from an adult who received the AZD1222 COVID-19 vaccine. The sequences come from peripheral blood, collected 28 days after the second AZD1222 dose.

The CDR3, as DNA: TGTGCCAGCGTCCAGGGAGGATACTTTGATGGCTACACCTTC. Translating gives CASVQGGYFDGYTF. The chain uses TRBV5-5 and TRBJ1-2; possibly TRBD1 for D (5 bases). Germline lookup yields CDR1 SGHKS and CDR2 YYEKEE (reference sequence). The CDR3 is 14 residues long. Trimming cost V 7 bases and J 6 bases, with 19 bases left between them.